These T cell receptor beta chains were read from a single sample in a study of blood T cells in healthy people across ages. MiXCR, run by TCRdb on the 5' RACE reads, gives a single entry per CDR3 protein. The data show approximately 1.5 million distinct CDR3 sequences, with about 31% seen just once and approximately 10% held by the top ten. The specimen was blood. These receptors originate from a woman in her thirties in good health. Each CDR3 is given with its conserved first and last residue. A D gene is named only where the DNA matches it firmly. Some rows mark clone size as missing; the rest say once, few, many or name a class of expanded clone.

CATQPKVLYEQYF TGTGCCACCCAACCGAAGGTCCTCTACGAGCAGTACTTC few TRBJ2-7 TRBV10-3 -
CAISLQGAGNTIYF TGTGCCATCAGCCTCCAGGGAGCTGGAAACACCATATATTTT - TRBJ1-3 TRBV10-3 -
CAGSVPGGLAGGTDTQYF TGTGCCGGCAGCGTCCCCGGAGGATTAGCGGGAGGAACAGATACGCAGTATTTT - TRBJ2-3 TRBV11-3 TRBD2
CASSGSSGHYNEQFF TGTGCCAGCAGCGGATCTAGCGGACACTACAATGAGCAGTTCTTC - TRBJ2-1 TRBV9 TRBD2
CASGNGLAGNLNEQFF TGTGCTAGTGGAAACGGACTAGCGGGGAATTTAAATGAGCAGTTCTTC - TRBJ2-1 TRBV12-5 TRBD2
CASSPLLLMTGYYGYTF TGTGCCAGCTCACCCCTTTTGTTGATGACAGGATACTATGGCTACACCTTC - TRBJ1-2 TRBV18 -
CASGLGGMIGYTF TGTGCCAGCGGCTTGGGAGGGATGATCGGCTACACCTTC - TRBJ1-2 TRBV5-6 -
CASSLSPYRRVYNEQFF TGTGCCAGCAGCTTAAGCCCCTACCGACGGGTCTACAATGAGCAGTTCTTC few TRBJ2-1 TRBV7-3 -
CASSPGGSGANVLTF TGTGCCAGCAGCCCCGGCGGGTCTGGGGCCAACGTCCTGACTTTC many TRBJ2-6 TRBV4-2 -
CASSRQLAGGLETQYF TGTGCCAGCAGCCGTCAACTAGCGGGAGGGCTGGAAACGCAGTATTTT - TRBJ2-3 TRBV3-1 TRBD2
CSVRKGTGPLETQYF TGCAGCGTTCGGAAGGGAACAGGGCCCTTAGAGACCCAGTACTTC few TRBJ2-5 TRBV29-1 -
CASRDPYRRRMDSPLHF TGCGCCAGCAGGGACCCCTACAGGCGACGGATGGATTCACCCCTCCACTTT - TRBJ1-6 TRBV5-1 -
CASSDWVLAGTQETQYF TGCGCCAGCAGCGATTGGGTATTAGCGGGTACCCAAGAGACCCAGTACTTC few TRBJ2-5 TRBV5-1 TRBD2
CASSEVRIGFPEAFF TGTGCCAGCAGTGAAGTCAGGATAGGTTTCCCTGAAGCTTTCTTT - TRBJ1-1 TRBV6-1 -
CSARQGNGEAFF TGCAGTGCCCGGCAGGGTAACGGTGAAGCTTTCTTT few TRBJ1-1 TRBV20-1 -
CASSLEGGLNTEAFF TGTGCCAGCAGCTTAGAAGGCGGACTGAACACTGAAGCTTTCTTT many TRBJ1-1 TRBV7-8 -
CSARRTGGRTEAFF TGCAGTGCTAGACGAACAGGGGGCCGGACTGAAGCTTTCTTT - TRBJ1-1 TRBV20-1 TRBD1